The rows below give T cell receptor beta chains drawn from one sample of a study of siplizumab effects on memory and regulatory T cells. Sequencing used immunoSEQ multiplex PCR; TCRdb keeps in-frame clones, though not all of them. The data contain more than 85,000 clones, 85% to 95% of them seen just once; the ten biggest clones take up roughly 0.61%. The specimen was Tregs sorted from blood. The receptors were gathered from a human donor in good health. Both conserved end residues are part of each CDR3. The D gene is left open where the match is weak. Where a row states a size, it is once, few, many or the class of an expanded clone; other rows omit it.

D: -; size: -; V: TRBV10-3; J: TRBJ2-7; DNA: TGTGCCACTGGGCCGAGGGGATCCTACGAGCAGTACTTC; CDR3: CATGPRGSYEQYF
D: -; size: -; V: TRBV7-8; J: TRBJ2-7; DNA: TGTGCCAGCAGCCCCGTGGGGGGGGCTTTCGACGAGCAGTACTTC; CDR3: CASSPVGGAFDEQYF
D: TRBD1; size: -; V: TRBV7-9; J: TRBJ2-2; DNA: TGTGCCAGCAGCTTGGGACAGTCGCCCACCGGGGAGCTGTTTTTT; CDR3: CASSLGQSPTGELFF
D: -; size: once; V: TRBV5-1; J: TRBJ2-2; DNA: TGTGCCAGCAGCTGGGGCGGGCCTTCCCGCGGGGAGCTGTTTTTT; CDR3: CASSWGGPSRGELFF
D: TRBD2; size: -; V: TRBV7-8; J: TRBJ2-3; DNA: TGTGCCAGCAGCCAGTCTAGCGGGATCGCCGGAGATACGCAGTATTTT; CDR3: CASSQSSGIAGDTQYF
D: -; size: -; V: TRBV7-9; J: TRBJ2-2; DNA: TGTGCCAGCAGTCTGATCGGGGAGCTGTTTTTT; CDR3: CASSLIGELFF
D: TRBD1; size: -; V: TRBV15; J: TRBJ1-1; DNA: TGTGCCACCAGGGCCGTTTTGGGACAGATGAACACTGAAGCTTTCTTT; CDR3: CATRAVLGQMNTEAFF
D: -; size: -; V: TRBV6-6; J: TRBJ1-1; DNA: TGTGCCAGTACATCGCCGTTGGTTGGTACTGAAGCTTTCTTT; CDR3: CASTSPLVGTEAFF
D: -; size: -; V: TRBV28; J: TRBJ2-5; DNA: TGTGCCAGCAGCCCCCCCCAGGCGACCCAGTACTTC; CDR3: CASSPPQATQYF
D: -; size: -; V: TRBV7-9; J: TRBJ1-1; DNA: TGTGCCAGCAGCTTAGGTGGGTCGTGGACTTTCTTT; CDR3: CASSLGGSWTFF